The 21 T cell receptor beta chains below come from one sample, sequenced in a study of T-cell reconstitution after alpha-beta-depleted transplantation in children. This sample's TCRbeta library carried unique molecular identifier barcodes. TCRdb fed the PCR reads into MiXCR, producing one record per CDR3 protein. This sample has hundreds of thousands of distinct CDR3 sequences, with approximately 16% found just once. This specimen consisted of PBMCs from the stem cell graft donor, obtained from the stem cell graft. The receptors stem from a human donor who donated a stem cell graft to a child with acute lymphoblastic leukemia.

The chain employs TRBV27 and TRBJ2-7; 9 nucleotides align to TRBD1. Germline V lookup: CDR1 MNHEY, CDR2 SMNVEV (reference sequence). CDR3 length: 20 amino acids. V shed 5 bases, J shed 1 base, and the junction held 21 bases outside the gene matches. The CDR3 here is CASSTKPSGQGLRFSYEQYF. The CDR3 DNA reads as TGTGCCAGCAGTACGAAACCCAGCGGACAGGGGTTGAGGTTTTCCTACGAGCAGTACTTC.

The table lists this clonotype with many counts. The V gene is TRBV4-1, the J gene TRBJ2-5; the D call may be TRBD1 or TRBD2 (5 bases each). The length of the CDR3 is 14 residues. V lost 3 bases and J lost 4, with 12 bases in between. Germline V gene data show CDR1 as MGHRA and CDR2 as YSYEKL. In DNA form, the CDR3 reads TGCGCCAGCAGCCAGGCCCCGGGACGAGAGACCCAGTACTTC. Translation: CASSQAPGRETQYF.

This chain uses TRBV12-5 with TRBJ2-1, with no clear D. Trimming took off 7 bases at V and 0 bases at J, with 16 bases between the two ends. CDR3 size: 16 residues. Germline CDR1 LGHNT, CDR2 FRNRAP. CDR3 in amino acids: CASAKSPKGSYNEQFF. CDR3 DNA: TGTGCTAGTGCCAAATCACCTAAGGGCTCCTACAATGAGCAGTTCTTC.

This CDR3 is CASSFGSGASGTDTQYF. CDR3 nucleotides: TGCGCCAGCAGCTTCGGAAGCGGGGCCTCGGGCACAGATACGCAGTATTTT. This chain uses TRBV5-1 with TRBJ2-3, with 7 bases matching TRBD2. Unmatched junction bases numbered 10, after V lost 2 bases and J lost 1 base. Germline V gene data show CDR1 as SGHRS and CDR2 as YFSETQ. This CDR3 spans 17 amino acids.

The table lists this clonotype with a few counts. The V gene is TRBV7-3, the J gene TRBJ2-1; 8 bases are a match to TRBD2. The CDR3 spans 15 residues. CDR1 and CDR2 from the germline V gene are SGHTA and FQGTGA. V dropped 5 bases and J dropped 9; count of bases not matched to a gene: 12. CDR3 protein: CASSRTGTRPGEQFF. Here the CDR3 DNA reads TGTGCCAGCAGCAGGACCGGGACTAGACCCGGTGAGCAGTTCTTC.

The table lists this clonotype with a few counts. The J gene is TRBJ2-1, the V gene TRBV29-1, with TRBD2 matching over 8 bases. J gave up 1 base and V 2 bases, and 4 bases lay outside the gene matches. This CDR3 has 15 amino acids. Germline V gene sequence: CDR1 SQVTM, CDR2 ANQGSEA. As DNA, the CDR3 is TGCAGCGTTGAAATCGCTAGCGGGTCCTACAATGAGCAGTTCTTC. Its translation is CSVEIASGSYNEQFF.

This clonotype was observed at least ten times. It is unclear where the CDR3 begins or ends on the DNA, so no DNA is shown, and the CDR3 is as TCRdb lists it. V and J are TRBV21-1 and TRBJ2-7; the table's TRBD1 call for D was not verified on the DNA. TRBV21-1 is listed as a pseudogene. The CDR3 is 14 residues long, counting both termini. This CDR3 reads CASSKVAGGNEQYF.

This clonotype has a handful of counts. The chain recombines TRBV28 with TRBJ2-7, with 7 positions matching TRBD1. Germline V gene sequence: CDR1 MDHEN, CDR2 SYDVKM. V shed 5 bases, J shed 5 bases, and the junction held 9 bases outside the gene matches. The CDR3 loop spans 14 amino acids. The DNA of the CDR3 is TGTGCCAGCAGTCTTCACAGGGGTTGGGACGAGCAGTACTTC. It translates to CASSLHRGWDEQYF.

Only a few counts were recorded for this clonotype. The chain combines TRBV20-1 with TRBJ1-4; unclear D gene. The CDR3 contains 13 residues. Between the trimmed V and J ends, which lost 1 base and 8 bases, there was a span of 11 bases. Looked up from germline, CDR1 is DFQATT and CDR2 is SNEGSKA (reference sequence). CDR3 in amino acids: CSARVSVEEKLFF. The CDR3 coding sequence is TGCAGTGCTAGAGTTAGTGTGGAGGAAAAACTGTTTTTT.

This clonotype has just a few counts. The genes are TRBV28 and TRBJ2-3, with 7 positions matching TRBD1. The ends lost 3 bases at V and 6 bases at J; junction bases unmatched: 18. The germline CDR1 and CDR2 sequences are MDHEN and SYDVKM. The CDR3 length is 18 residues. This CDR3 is CASSFLLPDRVHLDTQYF. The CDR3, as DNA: TGTGCCAGCAGTTTCCTTCTCCCCGACAGGGTGCACCTCGATACGCAGTATTTT.

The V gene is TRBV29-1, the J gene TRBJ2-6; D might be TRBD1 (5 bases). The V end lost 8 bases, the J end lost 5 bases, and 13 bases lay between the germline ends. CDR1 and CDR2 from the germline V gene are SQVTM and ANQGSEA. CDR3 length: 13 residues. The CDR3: CSTTGDRANVLTF. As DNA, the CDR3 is TGCAGCACAACAGGAGATAGGGCCAACGTCCTGACTTTC.

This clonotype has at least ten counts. Here the CDR3 reads CASSLDDSYEQYF. The CDR3, as DNA: TGCGCCAGCAGCCTGGACGACTCCTACGAGCAGTACTTC. V is TRBV5-1 and J is TRBJ2-7; D is unclear. The CDR3 is 13 residues long. Germline CDR1 is SGHRS and CDR2 is YFSETQ. V lost 4 bases, J lost 0 bases, and 8 bases lay in between.

The CDR3 sequence is CASSLWTGKETQYF. DNA of the CDR3: TGTGCCAGCAGCCTCTGGACAGGGAAAGAGACCCAGTACTTC. This rearrangement joins TRBV7-8 to TRBJ2-5; 8 nucleotides line up with TRBD1. After removal of 5 bases from V and 3 bases from J, the junction contained 5 bases not matched to a gene. The CDR3 spans 14 residues. The germline CDR1 and CDR2 sequences are SGHVS and FQNEAQ.

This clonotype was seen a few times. This chain's CDR3 is CSARDWGGSTGELFF. The DNA for the CDR3 is TGCAGTGCTAGAGACTGGGGGGGAAGCACCGGGGAGCTGTTTTTT. V is TRBV20-1 and J is TRBJ2-2, with 7 bases lining up with TRBD2. This CDR3 is 15 amino acids long. With 0 bases clipped from V and 4 bases from J, the junction kept 5 bases outside the gene matches. CDR1 and CDR2 from the germline V gene are DFQATT and SNEGSKA (reference sequence).

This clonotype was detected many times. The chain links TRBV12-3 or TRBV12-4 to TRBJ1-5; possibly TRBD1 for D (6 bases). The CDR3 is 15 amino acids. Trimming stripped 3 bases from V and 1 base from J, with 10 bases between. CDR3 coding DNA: TGTGCCAGCAGTTTCTCAACAGGGAGCAATCAGCCCCAGCATTTT. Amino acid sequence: CASSFSTGSNQPQHF.

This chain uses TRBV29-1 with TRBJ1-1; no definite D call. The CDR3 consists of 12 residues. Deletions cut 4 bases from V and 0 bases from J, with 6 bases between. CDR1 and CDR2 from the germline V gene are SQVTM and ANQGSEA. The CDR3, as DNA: TGCAGCGTTGGTATTCTGAACACTGAAGCTTTCTTT. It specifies CSVGILNTEAFF.

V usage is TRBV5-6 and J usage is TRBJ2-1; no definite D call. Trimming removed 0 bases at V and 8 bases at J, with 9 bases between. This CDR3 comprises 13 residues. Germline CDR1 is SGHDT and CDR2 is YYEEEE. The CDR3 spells CASSLGNTDEQFF. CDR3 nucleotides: TGTGCCAGCAGCTTGGGGAACACGGATGAGCAGTTCTTC. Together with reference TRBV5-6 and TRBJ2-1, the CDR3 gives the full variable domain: DAGVTQSPTHLIKTRGQQVTLRCSPKSGHDTVSWYQQALGQGPQFIFQYYEEEERQRGNFPDRFSGHQFPNYSSELNVNALLLGDSALYLCASSLGNTDEQFFGPGTRLTVL.

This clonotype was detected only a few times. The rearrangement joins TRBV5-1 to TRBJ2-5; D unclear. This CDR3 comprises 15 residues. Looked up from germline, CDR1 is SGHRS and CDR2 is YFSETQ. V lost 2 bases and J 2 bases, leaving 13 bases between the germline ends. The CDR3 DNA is TGCGCCAGCAGCTTTACCGGGCGACGGCAAGAGACCCAGTACTTC. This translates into CASSFTGRRQETQYF.

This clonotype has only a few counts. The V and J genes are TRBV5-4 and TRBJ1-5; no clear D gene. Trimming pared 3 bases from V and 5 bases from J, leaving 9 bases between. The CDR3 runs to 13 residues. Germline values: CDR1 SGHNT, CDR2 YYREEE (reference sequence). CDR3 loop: CASSSGWDQPQHF. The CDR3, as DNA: TGTGCCAGCAGCTCCGGTTGGGATCAGCCCCAGCATTTT.

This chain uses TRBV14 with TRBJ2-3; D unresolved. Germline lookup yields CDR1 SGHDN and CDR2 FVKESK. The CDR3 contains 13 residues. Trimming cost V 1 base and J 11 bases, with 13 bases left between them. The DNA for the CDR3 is TGTGCCAGCAGCCAAGGCCAAGGCCCACAGCAGTATTTT. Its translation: CASSQGQGPQQYF.

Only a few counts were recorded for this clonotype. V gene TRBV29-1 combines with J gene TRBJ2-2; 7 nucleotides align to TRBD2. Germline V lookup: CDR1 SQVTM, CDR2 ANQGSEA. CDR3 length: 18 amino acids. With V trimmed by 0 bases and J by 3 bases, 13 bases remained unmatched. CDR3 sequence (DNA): TGCAGCGTTGAAGATCTATCTAGCGGATCCTTACACACCGGGGAGCTGTTTTTT. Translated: CSVEDLSSGSLHTGELFF.